These 3 T cell receptor beta chains came from one sample sequenced in a study of T cell repertoires in cytomegalovirus infection (dated by TCRdb to the late 2010s). Their recognized antigens are unknown. For sequencing, an Illumina HiSeq 1500 was employed. In-frame beta chains were kept once TCRdb had trimmed the public reads at Q25 with fastp and called clones with MiXCR. For every CDR3 protein sequence, its rows merge into one entry that carries the most common genes and DNA. This sample is represented by approximately 100,000 distinct CDR3 sequences; 42% of them were singletons. Around 70% of the sample rests with the top ten. The treatment or condition label, read with the paper, signifies: in vitro stimulation with specific CMV peptide epitopes to enrich CMV-specific T cells. This specimen was CD8+ T cells from cultured PBMCs, taken from culture after CMV antigen stimulation. These receptors were taken from a human donor in good health (CMV status not recorded). Some clones in this sample may be carry-over from other donors' samples.

Details on this clonotype: Just one base apart from a much larger clone, this may be a read error. The CDR3 end shows no conserved phenylalanine or tryptophan, and so a read error is likely. This chain links TRBV4-1 with TRBJ1-1; D is ambiguous. Trimming removed 1 base at V and 1 base at J, with 4 bases between. The CDR3 has 13 amino acids. The germline V gene has CDR1 MGHRA and CDR2 YSYEKL. CDR3 DNA sequence: TGCGCCAGCAGCCAAGGGGGGAACACTGAAGCTTTCTTA. Encoded protein: CASSQGGNTEAFL.

In its sample, this clonotype was seen a few times. The V gene is TRBV7-6, the J gene TRBJ2-1; 11 bases are shared with TRBD2. Trimming cost V 5 bases and J 4 bases; bases outside gene matches: 13. The CDR3 runs 18 residues. Germline V CDR1 and CDR2: SGHVS, FNYEAQ. Here the CDR3 DNA reads TGTGCCAGCAGCCACTTAATTAGCGGGGGGGCTATATACAATGAGCAGTTCTTC. As protein: CASSHLISGGAIYNEQFF.

The chain has TRBV5-6 and TRBJ2-3; D unclear. This CDR3 is built from 16 residues. Germline V gives CDR1 SGHDT, CDR2 YYEEEE. V was shortened by 4 bases and J by 4 bases, with 19 bases between the two germline ends. CDR3 nucleotides: TGTGCCAGCAGCCCGTTTGAAGGTGATTTAGCAGATACGCAGTATTTT. This gives the protein CASSPFEGDLADTQYF.